One and the same sample provided the 22 T cell receptor beta chains below, sequenced in a study of cytomegalovirus exposure and HLA in healthy donors. The data were produced by immunoSEQ multiplex PCR, yet TCRdb's version contains in-frame clones alone and is incomplete. The sample holds approximately 270,000 clones; nearly 90% are singletons and the top ten take roughly 0.4%. Sequenced input: PBMCs. The receptors here all came from a woman between 18 and 30 years old in good health and CMV-seronegative.

V usage is TRBV6-6 and J usage is TRBJ1-1; D may be TRBD1 (6 bases). CDR1 MNHNY and CDR2 SVGAGI come from the germline V gene (reference sequence). The length of the CDR3 is 14 residues. Trimming removed 2 bases from V and 5 bases from J, with 12 bases in between. The chain's CDR3 is CASSYEQGLTEAFF. The CDR3 nucleotides read TGTGCCAGCAGTTACGAACAGGGTCTGACTGAAGCTTTCTTT.

The chain's CDR3 is CASRFRNFYEQYF. CDR3 nucleotide sequence: TGTGCCAGCAGGTTCAGGAATTTCTACGAGCAGTACTTC. The chain employs TRBV5-6 and TRBJ2-7, with D unclear. This CDR3 spans 13 amino acids. The germline V and J ends were trimmed by 5 bases and 3 bases, with 12 bases remaining between them. In germline, CDR1 is SGHDT, CDR2 YYEEEE.

This rearrangement joins TRBV18 to TRBJ2-6; 7 positions match TRBD1. CDR1 and CDR2 (germline): KGHSH, LQKENI. V shed 4 bases, J shed 0 bases, and the junction held 6 bases outside the gene matches. The CDR3 is 17 residues long. The CDR3 region is CASSQGQPNSGANVLTF. The CDR3 nucleotides are TGTGCCAGCTCACAGGGACAGCCTAACTCTGGGGCCAACGTCCTGACTTTC.

V gene TRBV5-1 combines with J gene TRBJ2-5; 7 nucleotides match TRBD1. The CDR3 is 15 residues long. CDR1 is SGHRS and CDR2 is YFSETQ in the germline V gene. Trimming at V came to 3 bases and at J to 3 bases, leaving 8 bases not matched to a gene. The CDR3 nucleotides are TGCGCCAGCAGCTCGACAGGGTATGGGAAAGAGACCCAGTACTTC. This sequence encodes CASSSTGYGKETQYF.

The chain joins TRBV4-1 to TRBJ1-4, with 8 bases identical to TRBD1. Germline V gene sequence: CDR1 MGHRA, CDR2 YSYEKL. V lost 4 bases and J lost 0; bases outside the gene matches: 10. CDR3 length: 18 amino acids. The CDR3 bases are TGCGCCAGCAGCCTCAGACAGGGGCCCGATGCAACTAATGAAAAACTGTTTTTT. Protein sequence: CASSLRQGPDATNEKLFF.

This chain uses TRBV13 with TRBJ2-7, with 10 nucleotides matching TRBD1. Germline CDR1 PRHDT, CDR2 FYEKMQ (reference sequence). With 5 bases clipped from V and 2 bases from J, the junction kept 6 bases outside the gene matches. CDR3 size: 15 residues. CDR3 loop: CASSGTGQGTYEQYV. In DNA form, the CDR3 reads TGTGCCAGCAGCGGTACGGGACAGGGGACCTACGAGCAGTACGTC.

The rearrangement links TRBV11-2 to TRBJ2-3, with D possibly TRBD1 on 6 matching bases. The germline gives CDR1 SGHAT, CDR2 FQNNGV. The V end was cut by 7 bases, the J end by 1 base, with 15 bases between. The CDR3 is 15 residues long. CDR3 sequence (DNA): TGTGCCAGCACCCCCACAGGGTCGGGCACAGATACGCAGTATTTT. It yields the protein CASTPTGSGTDTQYF.

This chain links TRBV9 with TRBJ2-2, with 9 bases fitting TRBD2. CDR1 and CDR2 (germline): SGDLS, YYNGEE. The CDR3 sequence is 20 residues long. The junction had 18 bases not matched to a gene; V was cut back by 3 bases and J by 3 bases. Here the CDR3 DNA reads TGTGCCAGCAGCGACCGGGACCCTCGGGCGGGGGGGCCGGACACCGGGGAGCTGTTTTTT. Protein product: CASSDRDPRAGGPDTGELFF.

The chain couples TRBV5-1 to TRBJ1-3, with 7 nucleotides matching TRBD1. The germline gives CDR1 SGHRS, CDR2 YFSETQ. The CDR3 length is 18 residues. The V and J ends lost 0 bases and 0 bases, in that order; junction bases with no gene match: 9. The CDR3 is CASSLGDRLVLSGNTIYF. The CDR3 coding sequence is TGCGCCAGCAGCTTGGGGGACAGACTAGTTCTCTCTGGAAACACCATATATTTT. The full variable domain, rest sourced from reference TRBV5-1 and TRBJ1-3, is KAGVTQTPRYLIKTRGQQVTLSCSPISGHRSVSWYQQTPGQGLQFLFEYFSETQRNKGNFPGRFSGRQFSNSRSEMNVSTLELGDSALYLCASSLGDRLVLSGNTIYFGEGSWLTVV.

The rearrangement joins TRBV4-1 to TRBJ2-7, with TRBD1 identical over 11 bases. V shed 0 bases and J 2 bases; nucleotides not matched to a gene: 12. This CDR3 is built from 19 residues. Germline loops: CDR1 MGHRA, CDR2 YSYEKL. CDR3 sequence reads: CASSQESGGGQGATYEQYV. The CDR3 bases are TGCGCCAGCAGCCAAGAATCGGGAGGAGGACAGGGGGCCACCTACGAGCAGTACGTC.

The rearrangement joins TRBV7-2 to TRBJ1-1; D is perhaps TRBD1 (5 bases). CDR3 length: 14 amino acids. Trimming took off 3 bases at V and 5 bases at J, with 13 bases between the two ends. Germline V gives CDR1 SGHTA, CDR2 FQGNSA. The CDR3: CASSFSSRTTEAFF. The DNA of the CDR3 is TGTGCCAGCAGCTTTAGTTCCCGGACAACTGAAGCTTTCTTT.

The rearrangement joins TRBV18 to TRBJ2-3, with 12 bases that match TRBD1. CDR1 is KGHSH, CDR2 LQKENI, per germline. The CDR3 spans 15 residues. Losses at the gene ends were 5 bases for V and 4 bases for J; bases not matched to a gene: 4. CDR3 DNA: TGTGCCAGCTCATGGGGACAGGGGGCTCCAGATACGCAGTATTTT. This sequence encodes CASSWGQGAPDTQYF. Looking up the rest from reference TRBV18 and TRBJ2-3 gives the full variable domain: NAGVMQNPRHLVRRRGQEARLRCSPMKGHSHVYWYRQLPEEGLKFMVYLQKENIIDESGMPKERFSAEFPKEGPSILRIQQVVRGDSAAYFCASSWGQGAPDTQYFGPGTRLTVL.

The J gene is TRBJ1-6, the V gene TRBV7-2; TRBD1 agrees at 8 bases. CDR1 is SGHTA and CDR2 is FQGNSA in the germline V gene. Trimming at V came to 4 bases and at J to 8 bases, leaving 7 bases not matched to a gene. The CDR3 extends over 15 amino acids. Here the CDR3 reads CASSSRQGWDSPLHF. CDR3 coding DNA: TGTGCCAGCAGCTCCCGACAGGGGTGGGATTCACCCCTCCACTTT. The entire variable domain, with the rest obtained from reference TRBV7-2 and TRBJ1-6, is as follows: GAGVSQSPSNKVTEKGKDVELRCDPISGHTALYWYRQSLGQGLEFLIYFQGNSAPDKSGLPSDRFSAERTGGSVSTLTIQRTQQEDSAVYLCASSSRQGWDSPLHFGNGTRLTVT.

This clone appeared a single time. This sequence joins TRBV28 and TRBJ1-5; TRBD1 aligns across 7 bases. CDR1 MDHEN and CDR2 SYDVKM come from the germline V gene. The CDR3 spans 16 residues. V dropped 4 bases and J dropped 0; count of bases not matched to a gene: 6. The CDR3 here is CASSSLRGYSNQPQHF. CDR3 DNA: TGTGCCAGCAGTTCTCTCAGGGGGTATAGCAATCAGCCCCAGCATTTT.

The chain has TRBV28 and TRBJ2-7, with 7 bases fitting TRBD1. CDR3 size: 15 residues. In germline, CDR1 is MDHEN, CDR2 SYDVKM. With V trimmed by 3 bases and J by 2 bases, 7 bases remained unmatched. CDR3: CASSLGQGVPYEQYV. The CDR3 DNA follows: TGTGCCAGCAGTTTGGGGCAGGGGGTCCCCTACGAGCAGTACGTC.

The CDR3 here is CASSFKRDTQYF. In DNA form, the CDR3 reads TGTGCCAGCAGCTTCAAGAGAGATACGCAGTATTTT. The chain joins TRBV11-3 to TRBJ2-3; D call uncertain. Germline CDR1 reads SGHNT; CDR2 reads YENEEA. The CDR3 is made up of 12 amino acids. V gave up 3 bases and J gave up 5 bases, with 6 bases separating them.

The chain couples TRBV6-5 to TRBJ2-7; 7 bases agree with TRBD2. There are 13 residues in the CDR3. J was trimmed by 6 bases and V by 0 bases; bases with no gene match: 2. Germline lookup yields CDR1 MNHEY and CDR2 SVGAGI. The CDR3 is CASSYSGGSEQYF. CDR3 DNA sequence: TGTGCCAGCAGTTACTCGGGGGGGAGCGAGCAGTACTTC.

This chain joins TRBV28 and TRBJ2-3, with a possible D match to TRBD1 (6 bases). CDR3 length: 17 amino acids. Trimming shortened V by 6 bases and J by 4 bases, and 23 bases separated the two germline ends. Germline V gene lookup returns CDR1 MDHEN and CDR2 SYDVKM. The DNA for the CDR3 is TGTGCCAGCAGCCCAGCCTTGGCGGACAGAGGTGCAGATACGCAGTATTTT. Its translation: CASSPALADRGADTQYF.

The chain has TRBV6-5 and TRBJ1-2; TRBD1 matches at 7 bases. V was clipped by 2 bases and J by 8 bases; unmatched bases: 8. CDR3 length: 14 residues. In germline, CDR1 is MNHEY, CDR2 SVGAGI. CDR3 region: CASSYGEGALGYTF. CDR3 DNA sequence: TGTGCCAGCAGTTACGGCGAGGGGGCGTTGGGCTACACCTTC.

This sequence joins TRBV18 and TRBJ2-3, with D maybe TRBD1 (6 bases). The ends were cut back, 2 bases at V and 3 bases at J, with 6 bases in the middle. Looked up from germline, CDR1 is KGHSH and CDR2 is LQKENI. The CDR3 runs to 13 residues. The chain's CDR3 is CASSPRGTDTQYF. The DNA for the CDR3 is TGTGCCAGCTCACCAAGGGGGACAGATACGCAGTATTTT.

V gene TRBV6-4 combines with J gene TRBJ1-6; D uncertain. V was shortened by 2 bases and J by 7 bases, with 9 bases between the two germline ends. The CDR3 extends over 14 amino acids. Germline V gives CDR1 MRHNA, CDR2 SNTAGT. CDR3 coding DNA: TGTGCCAGCAGTGACGAGGGTAGCAATTCACCCCTCCACTTT. Translating gives CASSDEGSNSPLHF.

The rearrangement uses TRBV27 and TRBJ1-1; D possibly corresponds to TRBD1 (6 bases). From germline, CDR1 is MNHEY and CDR2 SMNVEV (reference sequence). The CDR3 is 14 residues long. The V and J ends lost 0 bases and 4 bases respectively, with 9 bases between them. As DNA, the CDR3 is TGTGCCAGCAGTTTATCGGGCAGGGGCACTGAAGCTTTCTTT. It is translated as CASSLSGRGTEAFF.